This T cell receptor (beta chain) stems from a study of shared clonotypes between healthy human individuals. The material for each subset, its genomic DNA, was split evenly across several immunoSEQ plates. When replicate PCRs were run on sorted subsets, they used 150 to 250 ng DNA, some 29,000 T cell genomes. Libraries were prepared by immunoSEQ multiplex PCR; TCRdb keeps only in-frame clonotypes and omits some of them. The sample includes about 2,500,000 clones, approximately 92% of them seen just once. The sample comprised naive CD4+ T cells sorted from blood. Described subset: CD45RA+ positively selected. The sequence was obtained from a man aged 18 to 30 in good health.

Here the CDR3 reads CATSREWDRATEAFF. The DNA for the CDR3 is TGTGCCACCAGCAGAGAATGGGACAGGGCAACTGAAGCTTTCTTT. J is TRBJ1-1 and V is TRBV15; 9 bases are a match to TRBD1. This CDR3 is built from 15 residues. Germline CDR1 and CDR2: LNHNV and YYDKDF (reference sequence). With 0 bases clipped from V and 5 bases from J, the junction kept 4 bases outside the gene matches.